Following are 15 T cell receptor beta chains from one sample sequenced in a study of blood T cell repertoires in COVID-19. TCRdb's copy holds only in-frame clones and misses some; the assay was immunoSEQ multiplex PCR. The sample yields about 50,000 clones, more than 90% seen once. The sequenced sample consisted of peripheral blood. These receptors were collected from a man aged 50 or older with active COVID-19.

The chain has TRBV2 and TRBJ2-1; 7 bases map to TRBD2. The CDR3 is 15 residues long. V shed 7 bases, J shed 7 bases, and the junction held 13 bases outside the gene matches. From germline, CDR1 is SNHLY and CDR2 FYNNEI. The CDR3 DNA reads TGTGCCAGCAAGCGTGGGGGAGGGCCGGGGAATGAGCAGTTCTTC. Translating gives CASKRGGGPGNEQFF.

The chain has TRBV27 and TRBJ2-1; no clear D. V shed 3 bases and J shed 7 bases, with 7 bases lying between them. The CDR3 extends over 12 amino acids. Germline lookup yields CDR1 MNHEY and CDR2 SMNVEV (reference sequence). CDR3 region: CASSFYGNEQFF. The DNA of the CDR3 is TGTGCCAGCAGTTTCTACGGGAATGAGCAGTTCTTC.

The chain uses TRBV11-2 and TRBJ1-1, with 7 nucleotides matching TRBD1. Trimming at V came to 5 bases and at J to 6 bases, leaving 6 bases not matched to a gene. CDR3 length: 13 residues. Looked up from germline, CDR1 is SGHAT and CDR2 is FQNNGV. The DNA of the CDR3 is TGTGCCAGCAGCCAGACGACAGGGCCTGAAGCTTTCTTT. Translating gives CASSQTTGPEAFF.

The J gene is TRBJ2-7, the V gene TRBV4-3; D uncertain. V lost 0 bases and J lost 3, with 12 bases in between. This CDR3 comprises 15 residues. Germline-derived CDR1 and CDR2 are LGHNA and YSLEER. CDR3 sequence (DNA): TGCGCCAGCAGCCAAGATTGGGCCAGTAGCTACGAGCAGTACTTC. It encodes CASSQDWASSYEQYF.

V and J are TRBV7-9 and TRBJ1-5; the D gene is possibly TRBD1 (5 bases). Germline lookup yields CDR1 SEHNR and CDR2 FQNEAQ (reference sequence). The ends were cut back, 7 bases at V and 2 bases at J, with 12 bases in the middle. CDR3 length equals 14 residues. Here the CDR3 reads CASTYSGGNQPQHF. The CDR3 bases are TGTGCCAGCACTTATTCGGGGGGCAATCAGCCCCAGCATTTT. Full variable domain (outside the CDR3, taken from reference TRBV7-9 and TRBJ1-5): DTGVSQNPRHKITKRGQNVTFRCDPISEHNRLYWYRQTLGQGPEFLTYFQNEAQLEKSRLLSDRFSAERPKGSFSTLEIQRTEQGDSAMYLCASTYSGGNQPQHFGDGTRLSIL.

CDR3 in DNA: TGTGCCAGCAGCGGGGAGACCCAGTACTTC. This codes for CASSGETQYF. This sequence joins TRBV6-6 and TRBJ2-5; D is uncertain. V lost 6 bases and J 5 bases, leaving 4 bases between the germline ends. CDR1 MNHNY and CDR2 SVGAGI come from the germline V gene (reference sequence). CDR3 length: 10 amino acids.

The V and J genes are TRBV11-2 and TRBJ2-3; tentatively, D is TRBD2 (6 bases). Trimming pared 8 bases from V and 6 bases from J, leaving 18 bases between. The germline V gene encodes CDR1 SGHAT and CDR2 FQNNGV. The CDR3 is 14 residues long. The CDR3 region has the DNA TGTGCCAGCGGTAGTACCGGAGGGGTGGATACGCAGTATTTT. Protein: CASGSTGGVDTQYF.

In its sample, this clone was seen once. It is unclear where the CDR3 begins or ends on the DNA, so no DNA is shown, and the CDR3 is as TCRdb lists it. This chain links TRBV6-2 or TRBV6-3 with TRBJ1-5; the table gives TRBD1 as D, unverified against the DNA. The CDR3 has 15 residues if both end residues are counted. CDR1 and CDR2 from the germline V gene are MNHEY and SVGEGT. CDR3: CASSSSDRESQPQHF.

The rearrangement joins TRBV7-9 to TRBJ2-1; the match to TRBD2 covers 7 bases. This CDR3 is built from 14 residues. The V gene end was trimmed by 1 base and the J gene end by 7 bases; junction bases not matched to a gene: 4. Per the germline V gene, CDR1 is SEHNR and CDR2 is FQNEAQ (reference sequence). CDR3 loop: CASSLGLAENEQFF. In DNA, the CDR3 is TGTGCCAGCAGCTTAGGACTAGCTGAGAATGAGCAGTTCTTC.

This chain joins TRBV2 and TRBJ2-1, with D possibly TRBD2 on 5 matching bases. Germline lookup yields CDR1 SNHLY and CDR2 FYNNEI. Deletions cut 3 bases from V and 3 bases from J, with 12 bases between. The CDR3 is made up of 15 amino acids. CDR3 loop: CASSDLPADYNEQFF. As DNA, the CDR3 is TGTGCCAGCAGTGATCTCCCAGCGGACTACAATGAGCAGTTCTTC.

The CDR3 protein is CASSTRTGTTDTQYF. CDR3 in DNA: TGTGCCAGCAGCACCCGGACAGGGACCACAGATACGCAGTATTTT. The chain joins TRBV9 to TRBJ2-3; 8 nucleotides agree with TRBD1. Germline-derived CDR1 and CDR2 are SGDLS and YYNGEE. The CDR3 covers 15 residues. The ends lost 4 bases at V and 2 bases at J; junction bases unmatched: 6.

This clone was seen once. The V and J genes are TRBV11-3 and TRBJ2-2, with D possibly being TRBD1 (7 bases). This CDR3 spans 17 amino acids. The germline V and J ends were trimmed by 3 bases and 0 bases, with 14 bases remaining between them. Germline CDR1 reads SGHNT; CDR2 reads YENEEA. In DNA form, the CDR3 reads TGTGCCAGCAGCTTGTACGGGGGACAGTCGAACACCGGGGAGCTGTTTTTT. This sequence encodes CASSLYGGQSNTGELFF.

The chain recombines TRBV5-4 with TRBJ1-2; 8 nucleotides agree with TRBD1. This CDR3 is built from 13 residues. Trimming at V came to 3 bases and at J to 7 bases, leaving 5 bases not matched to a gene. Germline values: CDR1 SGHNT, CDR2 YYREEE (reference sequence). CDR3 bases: TGTGCCAGCAGCTCGCAGGGGGCCAGTGGCTACACCTTC. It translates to CASSSQGASGYTF. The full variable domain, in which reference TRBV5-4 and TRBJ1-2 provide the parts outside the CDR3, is ETGVTQSPTHLIKTRGQQVTLRCSSQSGHNTVSWYQQALGQGPQFIFQYYREEENGRGNFPPRFSGLQFPNYSSELNVNALELDDSALYLCASSSQGASGYTFGSGTRLTVV.

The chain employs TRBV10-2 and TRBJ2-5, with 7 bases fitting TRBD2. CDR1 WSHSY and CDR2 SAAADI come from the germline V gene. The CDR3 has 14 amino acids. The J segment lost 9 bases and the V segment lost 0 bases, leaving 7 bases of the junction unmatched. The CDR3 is CASSESGRDQAQYF. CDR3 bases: TGCGCCAGCAGTGAGTCGGGGAGGGATCAGGCCCAGTACTTC.

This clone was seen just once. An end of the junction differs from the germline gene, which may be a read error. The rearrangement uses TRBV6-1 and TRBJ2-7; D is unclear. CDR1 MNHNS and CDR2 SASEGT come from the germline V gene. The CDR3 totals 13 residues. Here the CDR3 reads CASSETRSSEQYF. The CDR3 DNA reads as TGTGCCAGCAGTGAGACGAGGTCCTCCGAGCAGTACTTC.